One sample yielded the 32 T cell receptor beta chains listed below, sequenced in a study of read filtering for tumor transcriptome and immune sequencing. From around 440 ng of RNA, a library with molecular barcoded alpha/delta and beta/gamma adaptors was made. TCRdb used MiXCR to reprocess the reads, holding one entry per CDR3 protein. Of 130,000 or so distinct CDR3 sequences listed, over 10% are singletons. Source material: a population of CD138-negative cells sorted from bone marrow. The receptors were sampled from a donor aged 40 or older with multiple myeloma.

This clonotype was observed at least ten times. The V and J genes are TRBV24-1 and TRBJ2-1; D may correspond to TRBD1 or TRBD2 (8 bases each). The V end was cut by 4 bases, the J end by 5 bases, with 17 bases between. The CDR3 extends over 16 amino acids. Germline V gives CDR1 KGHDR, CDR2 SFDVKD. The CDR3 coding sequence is TGTGCCACCAGTGAATCCGGACAGGGACTAGACAATGAGCAGTTCTTC. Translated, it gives CATSESGQGLDNEQFF.

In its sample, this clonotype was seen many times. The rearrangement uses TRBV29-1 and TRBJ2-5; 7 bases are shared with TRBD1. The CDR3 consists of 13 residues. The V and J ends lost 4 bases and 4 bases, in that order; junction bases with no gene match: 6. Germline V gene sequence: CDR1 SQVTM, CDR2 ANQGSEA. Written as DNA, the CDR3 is TGCAGCGTTGGAACAGGGGTGGGAGAGACCCAGTACTTC. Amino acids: CSVGTGVGETQYF.

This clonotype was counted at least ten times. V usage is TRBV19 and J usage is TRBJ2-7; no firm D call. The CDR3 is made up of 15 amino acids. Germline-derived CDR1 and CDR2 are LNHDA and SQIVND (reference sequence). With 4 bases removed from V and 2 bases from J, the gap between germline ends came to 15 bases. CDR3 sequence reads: CASSTQNAKTYEQYF. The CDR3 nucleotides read TGTGCCAGTAGTACCCAGAATGCTAAAACCTACGAGCAGTACTTC.

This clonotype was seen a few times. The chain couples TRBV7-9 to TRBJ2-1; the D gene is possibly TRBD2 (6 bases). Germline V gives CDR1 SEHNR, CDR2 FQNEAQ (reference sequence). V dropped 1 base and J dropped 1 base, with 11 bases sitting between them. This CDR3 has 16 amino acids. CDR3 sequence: CASSLGYGSSYNEQFF. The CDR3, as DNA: TGTGCCAGCAGCTTAGGGTACGGGAGTTCCTACAATGAGCAGTTCTTC.

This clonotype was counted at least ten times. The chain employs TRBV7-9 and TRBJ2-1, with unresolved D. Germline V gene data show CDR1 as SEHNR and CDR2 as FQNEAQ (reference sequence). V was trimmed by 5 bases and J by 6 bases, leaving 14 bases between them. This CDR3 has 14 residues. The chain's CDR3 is CASSDPIFFNEQFF. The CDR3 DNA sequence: TGTGCCAGCAGCGACCCGATTTTCTTCAATGAGCAGTTCTTC.

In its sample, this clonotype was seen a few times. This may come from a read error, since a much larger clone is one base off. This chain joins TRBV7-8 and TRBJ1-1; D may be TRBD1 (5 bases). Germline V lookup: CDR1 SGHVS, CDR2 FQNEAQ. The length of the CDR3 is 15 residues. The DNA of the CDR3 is TGTGCCAGCAGCTTAACTGGGGGACCGGCCACTGAAGCTTCCTTT. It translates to CASSLTGGPATEASF.

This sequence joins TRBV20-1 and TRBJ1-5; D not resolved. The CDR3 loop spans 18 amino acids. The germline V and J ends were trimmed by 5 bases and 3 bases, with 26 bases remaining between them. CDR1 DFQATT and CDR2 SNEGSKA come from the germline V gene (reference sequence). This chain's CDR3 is CSAGAGALRANSNQPQHF. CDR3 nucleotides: TGCAGTGCTGGCGCCGGCGCCTTGAGGGCTAATTCCAATCAGCCCCAGCATTTT.

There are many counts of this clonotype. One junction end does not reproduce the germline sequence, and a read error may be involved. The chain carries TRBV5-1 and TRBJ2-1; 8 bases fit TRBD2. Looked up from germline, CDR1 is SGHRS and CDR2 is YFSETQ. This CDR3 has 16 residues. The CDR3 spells CASSLASGGSYNEQFF. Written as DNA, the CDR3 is TGTGCCAGCAGCTTAGCGTCGGGGGGGTCCTACAATGAGCAGTTCTTC. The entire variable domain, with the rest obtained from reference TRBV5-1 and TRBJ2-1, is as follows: KAGVTQTPRYLIKTRGQQVTLSCSPISGHRSVSWYQQTPGQGLQFLFEYFSETQRNKGNFPGRFSGRQFSNSRSEMNVSTLELGDSALYLCASSLASGGSYNEQFFGPGTRLTVL.

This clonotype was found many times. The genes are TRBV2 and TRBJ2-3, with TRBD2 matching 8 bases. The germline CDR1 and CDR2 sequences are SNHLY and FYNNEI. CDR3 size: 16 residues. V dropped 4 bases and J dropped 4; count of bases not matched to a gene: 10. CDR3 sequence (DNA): TGTGCCAGCAGTGCCTCGGTAGCGGGAACCGCAGATACGCAGTATTTT. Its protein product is CASSASVAGTADTQYF.

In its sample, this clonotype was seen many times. CDR3 DNA: TGTGCCAGCAGCTCGATACCCTTAGCGGTAGAGCAGTTCTTC. It codes for CASSSIPLAVEQFF. The gene calls are TRBV7-9 and TRBJ2-1, with D possibly being TRBD2 (6 bases). The V gene lost 4 bases and the J gene lost 10 bases, with 17 bases spanning the gap. The CDR3 has 14 amino acids. Per the germline V gene, CDR1 is SEHNR and CDR2 is FQNEAQ (reference sequence).

The CDR3 DNA reads TGCAGTGCTATCGCGTCCCCACGGCAGCCCCAGCATTTT. Residues: CSAIASPRQPQHF. The chain joins TRBV20-1 to TRBJ1-5; no firm D call. The germline V and J ends were trimmed by 4 bases and 7 bases, with 14 bases remaining between them. The CDR3 has 13 residues. Germline values: CDR1 DFQATT, CDR2 SNEGSKA (reference sequence).

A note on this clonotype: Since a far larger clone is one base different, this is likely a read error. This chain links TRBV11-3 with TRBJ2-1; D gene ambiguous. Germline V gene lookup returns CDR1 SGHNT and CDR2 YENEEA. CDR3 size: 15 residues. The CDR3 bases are TGTGCCAGCAGCTTAGACTTGAGCTCCTACAATGAGCAGTCCTTC. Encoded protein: CASSLDLSSYNEQSF.

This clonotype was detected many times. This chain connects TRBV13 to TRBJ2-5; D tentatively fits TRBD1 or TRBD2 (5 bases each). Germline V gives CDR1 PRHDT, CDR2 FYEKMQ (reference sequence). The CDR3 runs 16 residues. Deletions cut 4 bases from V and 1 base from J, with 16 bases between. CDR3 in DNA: TGTGCCAGCAGCTCGAGGGACCGACCGGCCCAAGAGACCCAGTACTTC. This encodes CASSSRDRPAQETQYF. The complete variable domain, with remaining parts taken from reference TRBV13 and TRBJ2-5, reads AAGVIQSPRHLIKEKRETATLKCYPIPRHDTVYWYQQGPGQDPQFLISFYEKMQSDKGSIPDRFSAQQFSDYHSELNMSSLELGDSALYFCASSSRDRPAQETQYFGPGTRLLVL.

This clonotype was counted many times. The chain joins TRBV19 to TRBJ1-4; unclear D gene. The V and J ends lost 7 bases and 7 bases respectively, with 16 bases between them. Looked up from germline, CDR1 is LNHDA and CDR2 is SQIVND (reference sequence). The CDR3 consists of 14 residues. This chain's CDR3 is CASNVPGQTEKLFF. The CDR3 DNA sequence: TGTGCCAGTAACGTCCCTGGGCAGACTGAAAAACTGTTTTTT.

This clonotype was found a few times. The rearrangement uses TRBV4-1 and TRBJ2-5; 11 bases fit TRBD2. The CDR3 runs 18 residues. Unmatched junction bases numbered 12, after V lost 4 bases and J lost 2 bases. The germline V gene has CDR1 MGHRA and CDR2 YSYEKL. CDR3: CASSLGTSGGAIQETQYF. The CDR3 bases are TGCGCCAGCAGCCTCGGGACTAGCGGAGGGGCCATACAAGAGACCCAGTACTTC.

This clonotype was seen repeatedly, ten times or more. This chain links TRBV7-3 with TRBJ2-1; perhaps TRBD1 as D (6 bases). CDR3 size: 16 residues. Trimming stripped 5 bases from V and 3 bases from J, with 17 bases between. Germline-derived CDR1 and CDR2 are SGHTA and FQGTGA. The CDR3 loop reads CASSQSRGGGYNEQFF. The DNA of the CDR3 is TGTGCCAGCAGCCAAAGCAGGGGTGGTGGCTACAATGAGCAGTTCTTC.

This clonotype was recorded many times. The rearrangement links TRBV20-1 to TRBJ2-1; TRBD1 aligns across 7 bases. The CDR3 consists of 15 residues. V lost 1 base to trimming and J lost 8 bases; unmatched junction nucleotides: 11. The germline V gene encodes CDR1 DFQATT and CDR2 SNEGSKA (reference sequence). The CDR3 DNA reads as TGCAGTGCTAGAGGTGCGCCGGGACAGTCCTATGAGCAGTTCTTC. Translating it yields CSARGAPGQSYEQFF.

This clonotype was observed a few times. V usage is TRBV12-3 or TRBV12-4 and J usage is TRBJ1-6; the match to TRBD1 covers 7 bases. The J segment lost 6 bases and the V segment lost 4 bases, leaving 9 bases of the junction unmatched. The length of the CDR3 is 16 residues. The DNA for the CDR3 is TGTGCCAGCAGTTCTGGGGGCGGGACAGTTAATTCACCCCTCCACTTT. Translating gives CASSSGGGTVNSPLHF.

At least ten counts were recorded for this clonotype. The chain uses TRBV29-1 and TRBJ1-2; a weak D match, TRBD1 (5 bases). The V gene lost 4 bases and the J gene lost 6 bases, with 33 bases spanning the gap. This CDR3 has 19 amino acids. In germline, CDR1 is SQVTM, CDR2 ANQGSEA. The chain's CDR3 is CSVVGPAPRRGASGDGYTF. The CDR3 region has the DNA TGCAGCGTTGTGGGGCCTGCTCCACGCAGAGGGGCCTCGGGGGATGGCTACACCTTC.

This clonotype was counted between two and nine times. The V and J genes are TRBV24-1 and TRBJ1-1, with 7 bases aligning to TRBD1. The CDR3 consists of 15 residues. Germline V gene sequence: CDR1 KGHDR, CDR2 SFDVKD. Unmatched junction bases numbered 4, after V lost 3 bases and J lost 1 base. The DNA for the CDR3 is TGTGCCACCAGTGATCCACGGGACAGGAACACTGAAGCTTTCTTT. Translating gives CATSDPRDRNTEAFF.

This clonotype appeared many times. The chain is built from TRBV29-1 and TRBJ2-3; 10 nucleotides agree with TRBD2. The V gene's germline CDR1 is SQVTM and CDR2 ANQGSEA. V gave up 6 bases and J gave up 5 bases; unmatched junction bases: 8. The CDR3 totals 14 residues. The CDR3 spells CSVELAGEGDTQYF. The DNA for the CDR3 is TGCAGCGTCGAGCTAGCGGGAGAGGGAGATACGCAGTATTTT.

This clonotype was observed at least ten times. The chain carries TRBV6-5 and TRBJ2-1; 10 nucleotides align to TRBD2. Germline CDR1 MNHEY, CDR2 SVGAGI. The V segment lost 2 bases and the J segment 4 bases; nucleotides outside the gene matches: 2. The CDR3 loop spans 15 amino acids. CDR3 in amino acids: CASSYSGRAYNEQFF. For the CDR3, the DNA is TGTGCCAGCAGTTACAGCGGGAGGGCTTACAATGAGCAGTTCTTC.

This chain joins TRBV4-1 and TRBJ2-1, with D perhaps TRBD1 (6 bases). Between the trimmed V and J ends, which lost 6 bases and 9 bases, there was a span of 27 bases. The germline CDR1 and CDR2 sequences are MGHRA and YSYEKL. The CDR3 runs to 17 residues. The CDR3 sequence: CASSPTLVQGPTVEQFF. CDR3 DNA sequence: TGCGCCAGCAGTCCTACCCTAGTACAGGGACCTACTGTTGAGCAGTTCTTC.

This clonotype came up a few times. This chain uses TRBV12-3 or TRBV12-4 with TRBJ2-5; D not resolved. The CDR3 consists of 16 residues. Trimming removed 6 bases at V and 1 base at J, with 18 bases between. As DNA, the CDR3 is TGTGCCAGCAGCCCCTTCGGCGACACTTCCCAAGAGACCCAGTACTTC. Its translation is CASSPFGDTSQETQYF.

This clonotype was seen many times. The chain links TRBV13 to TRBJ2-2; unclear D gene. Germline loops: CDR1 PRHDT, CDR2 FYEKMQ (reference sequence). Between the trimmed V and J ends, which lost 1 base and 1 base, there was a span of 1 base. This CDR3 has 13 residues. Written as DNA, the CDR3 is TGTGCCAGCAGCTTAGAGAACACCGGGGAGCTGTTTTTT. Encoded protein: CASSLENTGELFF.

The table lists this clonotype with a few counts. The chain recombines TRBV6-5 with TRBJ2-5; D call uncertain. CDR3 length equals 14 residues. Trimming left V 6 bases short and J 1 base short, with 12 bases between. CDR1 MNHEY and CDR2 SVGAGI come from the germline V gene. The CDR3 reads CASSLADLQETQYF. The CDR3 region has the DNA TGTGCCAGCAGCCTGGCAGACCTCCAAGAGACCCAGTACTTC.

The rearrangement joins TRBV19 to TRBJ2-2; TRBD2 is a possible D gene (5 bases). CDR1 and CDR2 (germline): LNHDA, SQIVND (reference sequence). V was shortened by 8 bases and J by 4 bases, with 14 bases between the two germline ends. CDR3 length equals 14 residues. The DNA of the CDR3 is TGTGCCAGTTCTGAGGGCAGGAGCACCGGGGAGCTGTTTTTT. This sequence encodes CASSEGRSTGELFF.

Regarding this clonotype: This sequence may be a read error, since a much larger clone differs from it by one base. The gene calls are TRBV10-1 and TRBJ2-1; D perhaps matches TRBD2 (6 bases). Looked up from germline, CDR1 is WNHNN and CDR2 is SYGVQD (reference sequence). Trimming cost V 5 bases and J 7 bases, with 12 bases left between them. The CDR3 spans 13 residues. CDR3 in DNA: TGCGCCAGCAGTCCCCGCGGGGCGAATGAGCAGTTCTTC. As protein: CASSPRGANEQFF.

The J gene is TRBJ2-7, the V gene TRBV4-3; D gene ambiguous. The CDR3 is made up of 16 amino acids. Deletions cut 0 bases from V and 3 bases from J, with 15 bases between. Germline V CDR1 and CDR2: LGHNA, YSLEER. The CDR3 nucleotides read TGCGCCAGCAGCCAAGATATTACGTCGGGCGGCTACGAGCAGTACTTC. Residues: CASSQDITSGGYEQYF.

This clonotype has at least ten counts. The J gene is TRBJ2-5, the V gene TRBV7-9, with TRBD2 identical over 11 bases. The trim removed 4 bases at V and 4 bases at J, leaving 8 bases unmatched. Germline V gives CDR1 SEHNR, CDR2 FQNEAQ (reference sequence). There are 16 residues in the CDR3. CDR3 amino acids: CASSSGLAEGRETQYF. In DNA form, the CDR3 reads TGTGCCAGCAGCTCGGGACTAGCGGAAGGAAGAGAGACCCAGTACTTC.

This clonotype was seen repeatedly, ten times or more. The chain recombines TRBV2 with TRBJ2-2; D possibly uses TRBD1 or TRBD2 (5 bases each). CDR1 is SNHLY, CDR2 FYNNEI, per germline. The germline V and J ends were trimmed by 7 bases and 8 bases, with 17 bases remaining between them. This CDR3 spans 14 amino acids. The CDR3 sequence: CASMGRVLTGELFF. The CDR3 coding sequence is TGTGCCAGCATGGGGCGGGTATTGACGGGGGAGCTGTTTTTT.

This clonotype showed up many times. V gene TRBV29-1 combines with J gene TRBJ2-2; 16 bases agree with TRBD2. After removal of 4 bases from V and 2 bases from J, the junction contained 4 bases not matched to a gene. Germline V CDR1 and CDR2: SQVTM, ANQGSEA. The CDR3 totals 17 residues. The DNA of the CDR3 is TGCAGCGTTGCAGGGACTAGCGGGAGGGGAAACACCGGGGAGCTGTTTTTT. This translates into CSVAGTSGRGNTGELFF.